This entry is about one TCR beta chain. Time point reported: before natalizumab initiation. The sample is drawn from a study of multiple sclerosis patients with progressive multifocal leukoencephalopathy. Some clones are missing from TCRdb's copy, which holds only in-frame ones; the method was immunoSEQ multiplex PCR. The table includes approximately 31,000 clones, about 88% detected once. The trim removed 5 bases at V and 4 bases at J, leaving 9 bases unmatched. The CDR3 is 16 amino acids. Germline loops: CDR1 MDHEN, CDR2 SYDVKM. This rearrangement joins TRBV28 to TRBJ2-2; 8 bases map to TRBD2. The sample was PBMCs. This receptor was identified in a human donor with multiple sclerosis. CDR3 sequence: CASSTRLARSTGELFF. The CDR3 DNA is TGTGCCAGCAGTACCCGACTAGCGAGGAGCACCGGGGAGCTGTTTTTT.